Below, 23 T cell receptor beta chains from the same sample are listed, as sequenced in a study of T cells in Graves' hyperthyroidism and ophthalmopathy. Amplification of TCR beta CDR3 regions was performed using RNA transcripts as template. The HTBI primer set served for first-round RT-PCR of the TCR CDR3. TCRdb recomputed calls from the multiplex PCR reads with MiXCR, one row per CDR3 protein. The table includes hundreds of thousands of distinct CDR3 sequences, 14% detected once. Input material: blood. These receptors came from a woman in her thirties or forties with Graves' hyperthyroidism.

This chain links TRBV20-1 with TRBJ2-3, with TRBD2 matching 9 bases. Trimming cost V 0 bases and J 4 bases; bases outside gene matches: 8. CDR1 and CDR2 (germline): DFQATT, SNEGSKA (reference sequence). The length of the CDR3 is 16 residues. The CDR3 spells CSARDGASGNADTQYF. The CDR3 DNA is TGCAGTGCTAGAGATGGGGCTAGCGGGAACGCAGATACGCAGTATTTT.

This clonotype was seen many times. The chain carries TRBV28 and TRBJ1-5; TRBD1 matches at 7 bases. V lost 6 bases and J lost 3; bases outside the gene matches: 8. The CDR3 is 15 amino acids. Germline lookup yields CDR1 MDHEN and CDR2 SYDVKM. CDR3 amino acids: CASSPGDRINQPQHF. As DNA, the CDR3 is TGTGCCAGCAGCCCTGGGGACAGAATCAATCAGCCCCAGCATTTT.

A few counts support this clonotype. This sequence joins TRBV6-1 and TRBJ2-1, with 7 nucleotides matching TRBD1. This CDR3 spans 12 amino acids. V shed 8 bases, J shed 9 bases, and the junction held 7 bases outside the gene matches. The germline gives CDR1 MNHNS, CDR2 SASEGT. DNA for the CDR3: TGTGCCAGCGACAGGGCGAGGAGTGAGCAGTTCTTC. It codes for CASDRARSEQFF.

The table lists this clonotype with many counts. CDR3 protein: CASSQPRTGELFF. CDR3 sequence (DNA): TGTGCCAGCAGCCAACCACGGACCGGGGAGCTGTTTTTT. The chain couples TRBV3-1 to TRBJ2-2, with no clear D. Germline values: CDR1 LGHDT, CDR2 YNNKEL (reference sequence). The CDR3 spans 13 residues. V was cut by 2 bases and J by 5 bases, with 6 bases left in between.

There are many counts of this clonotype. This rearrangement joins TRBV30 to TRBJ1-2, with TRBD1 as a possible D gene (5 bases). The CDR3 is made up of 13 amino acids. Germline CDR1 reads GTSNPN; CDR2 reads SVGIG (reference sequence). V was pared by 3 bases and J by 8 bases, with 16 bases between. The CDR3: CAWRIQGSSGYTF. CDR3 bases: TGTGCCTGGAGAATCCAGGGAAGCAGCGGCTACACCTTC.

This clonotype showed up many times. This chain's CDR3 is CASSPDRGSNYEQYF. DNA for the CDR3: TGCGCCAGCAGTCCTGACAGGGGGTCGAACTACGAGCAGTACTTC. The chain links TRBV5-1 to TRBJ2-7; 9 bases agree with TRBD1. The CDR3 runs 15 residues. Per germline, CDR1 SGHRS and CDR2 YFSETQ. Trimming removed 5 bases from V and 3 bases from J; junction bases left unmatched: 9.

V usage is TRBV6-1 and J usage is TRBJ2-7; D is unclear. Trimming pared 6 bases from V and 2 bases from J, leaving 14 bases between. Germline CDR1 MNHNS, CDR2 SASEGT. The CDR3 runs to 14 residues. Here the CDR3 DNA reads TGTGCCAGCAGCATCCCCGGCAGACCCTACGAGCAGTACTTC. Protein sequence: CASSIPGRPYEQYF.

In this sample, this clonotype turned up many times. V and J are TRBV11-2 and TRBJ2-5, with a weak D call TRBD1 (6 bases). CDR3 length: 14 residues. CDR1 is SGHAT, CDR2 FQNNGV, per germline. Trimming cost V 2 bases and J 3 bases, with 10 bases left between them. The CDR3, as DNA: TGTGCCAGCAGCTTAACTCAGGGGAAAGAGACCCAGTACTTC. Translating gives CASSLTQGKETQYF.

The chain employs TRBV27 and TRBJ2-2; TRBD2 agrees at 9 bases. The V segment lost 8 bases and the J segment 8 bases; nucleotides outside the gene matches: 9. The CDR3 is 14 residues long. CDR1 MNHEY and CDR2 SMNVEV come from the germline V gene (reference sequence). The CDR3, as DNA: TGTGCCAGCCAGACTAGCGGAGGGGTTGGGGAGCTGTTTTTT. As protein: CASQTSGGVGELFF.

This clonotype was seen only once. CDR3 DNA sequence: TGTGCCAGTAGTGCCCCTCGGGGCTACACCTTC. Translated: CASSAPRGYTF. The chain joins TRBV19 to TRBJ1-2; no clear D gene. The CDR3 has 11 residues. Germline V gene lookup returns CDR1 LNHDA and CDR2 SQIVND (reference sequence). With 5 bases removed from V and 8 bases from J, the gap between germline ends came to 9 bases.

This clonotype was seen a single time. The rearrangement uses TRBV4-1 and TRBJ2-1; a possible D gene is TRBD2 (5 bases). The CDR3 sequence is 13 residues long. V lost 0 bases to trimming and J lost 10 bases, with 10 bases between them. Germline-derived CDR1 and CDR2 are MGHRA and YSYEKL. CDR3 sequence reads: CASSQDRGGEQFF. The CDR3 DNA follows: TGCGCCAGCAGCCAAGATCGCGGCGGGGAGCAGTTCTTC.

Ten or more counts support this clonotype. This sequence joins TRBV18 and TRBJ1-1, with 7 nucleotides matching TRBD1. Germline V CDR1 and CDR2: KGHSH, LQKENI. After removal of 1 base from V and 6 bases from J, the junction contained 2 bases not matched to a gene. The CDR3 is 13 residues long. The CDR3 spells CASSPQGASEAFF. The CDR3 coding sequence is TGTGCCAGCTCACCACAGGGGGCGTCTGAAGCTTTCTTT.

This clonotype has a count of ten or more. V gene TRBV3-1 combines with J gene TRBJ2-7, with 8 bases matching TRBD1. From germline, CDR1 is LGHDT and CDR2 YNNKEL (reference sequence). This CDR3 contains 17 residues. Trimming cost V 2 bases and J 8 bases; bases outside gene matches: 17. CDR3 in amino acids: CASSQYILGQGPTKQYF. Written as DNA, the CDR3 is TGTGCCAGCAGCCAATATATCCTCGGACAGGGTCCTACGAAGCAGTACTTC.

The rearrangement joins TRBV5-4 to TRBJ2-5, with a possible D match to TRBD1 (6 bases). Germline loops: CDR1 SGHNT, CDR2 YYREEE (reference sequence). The CDR3 loop spans 14 amino acids. Deletions cut 3 bases from V and 3 bases from J, with 12 bases between. CDR3 DNA sequence: TGTGCCAGCAGCTCTGTGCAGGGGAAAGAGACCCAGTACTTC. As protein: CASSSVQGKETQYF. Variable domain in full (rest from reference TRBV5-4 and TRBJ2-5): ETGVTQSPTHLIKTRGQQVTLRCSSQSGHNTVSWYQQALGQGPQFIFQYYREEENGRGNFPPRFSGLQFPNYSSELNVNALELDDSALYLCASSSVQGKETQYFGPGTRLLVL.

This clonotype was detected ten times or more. The chain has TRBV29-1 and TRBJ2-5, with 8 bases aligning to TRBD2. Germline assignment: CDR1 SQVTM and CDR2 ANQGSEA. The CDR3 is made up of 13 amino acids. V was clipped by 5 bases and J by 4 bases; unmatched bases: 6. CDR3 in DNA: TGCAGCGTTCGCACTAGCGGTGGAGAGACCCAGTACTTC. Encoded protein: CSVRTSGGETQYF.

J is TRBJ2-2 and V is TRBV7-2; the D is unclear. The CDR3 spans 16 residues. The ends were cut back, 1 base at V and 3 bases at J, with 12 bases in the middle. CDR1 is SGHTA, CDR2 FQGNSA, per germline. The CDR3 here is CASSLEATSYTGELFF. CDR3 DNA sequence: TGTGCCAGCAGCTTAGAAGCGACTTCCTACACCGGGGAGCTGTTTTTT.

This clonotype was counted many times. The CDR3 protein is CASSPGLEGREQYF. DNA for the CDR3: TGTGCCAGCAGCCCTGGACTGGAGGGCCGGGAGCAGTACTTC. This chain uses TRBV5-5 with TRBJ2-7, with D maybe TRBD2 (6 bases). V was pared by 4 bases and J by 7 bases, with 18 bases between. Germline CDR1 reads SGHKS; CDR2 reads YYEKEE (reference sequence). The CDR3 extends over 14 amino acids. The variable domain in full, completed from reference TRBV5-5 and TRBJ2-7, reads DAGVTQSPTHLIKTRGQQVTLRCSPISGHKSVSWYQQVLGQGPQFIFQYYEKEERGRGNFPDRFSARQFPNYSSELNVNALLLGDSALYLCASSPGLEGREQYFGPGTRLTVT.

In its sample, this clonotype was seen many times. This chain connects TRBV12-3 or TRBV12-4 to TRBJ1-2; 7 nucleotides line up with TRBD1. The CDR3 has 13 amino acids. Trimming cost V 5 bases and J 8 bases; bases outside gene matches: 8. The CDR3 region is CASSSDRVRGYTF. In DNA, the CDR3 is TGTGCCAGCAGTAGTGACAGGGTAAGGGGCTACACCTTC.

A few counts support this clonotype. V usage is TRBV5-6 and J usage is TRBJ1-5, with TRBD1 matching 9 bases. Germline CDR1 SGHDT, CDR2 YYEEEE. The CDR3 is 15 residues long. J gave up 4 bases and V 4 bases, and 6 bases lay outside the gene matches. In DNA form, the CDR3 reads TGTGCCAGCAGCCGGGGACAGGGAATTAATCAGCCCCAGCATTTT. Protein product: CASSRGQGINQPQHF.

This clonotype has ten or more counts. This chain connects TRBV4-1 to TRBJ2-7; 10 nucleotides align to TRBD2. From germline, CDR1 is MGHRA and CDR2 YSYEKL. V was pared by 4 bases and J by 3 bases, with 6 bases of the junction left unmatched. The CDR3 covers 15 residues. This CDR3 reads CASSPKEREGYEQYF. The CDR3 DNA reads as TGCGCCAGCAGCCCGAAGGAGCGGGAGGGCTACGAGCAGTACTTC.

The chain carries TRBV5-1 and TRBJ2-5; D is uncertain. The CDR3 length is 13 residues. Germline lookup yields CDR1 SGHRS and CDR2 YFSETQ. Trimming left V 1 base short and J 2 bases short, with 6 bases between. CDR3 loop: CASSLYGQETQYF. The CDR3 coding sequence is TGCGCCAGCAGCTTGTACGGACAAGAGACCCAGTACTTC.

This clonotype was recorded at least ten times. V and J are TRBV10-3 and TRBJ2-3; tentative D call: TRBD1 (6 bases). Per germline, CDR1 ENHRY and CDR2 SYGVKD. V was cut by 5 bases and J by 3 bases, with 15 bases left in between. The CDR3 runs 15 residues. The CDR3 DNA reads TGTGCCATCAGTCCGAACAGGGCGGTAACAGATACGCAGTATTTT. As protein: CAISPNRAVTDTQYF.

The sample holds many counts of this clonotype. This rearrangement joins TRBV2 to TRBJ2-1; TRBD2 matches 14 bases. Germline V gene lookup returns CDR1 SNHLY and CDR2 FYNNEI. V lost 7 bases to trimming and J lost 8 bases; unmatched junction nucleotides: 13. The CDR3 is made up of 17 amino acids. The CDR3 spells CASIGVTSGRGLDEQFF. CDR3 in DNA: TGTGCCAGCATTGGGGTGACTAGCGGGAGGGGTCTCGATGAGCAGTTCTTC. Using reference TRBV2 and TRBJ2-1 for the parts outside the CDR3, the full variable domain is EPEVTQTPSHQVTQMGQEVILRCVPISNHLYFYWYRQILGQKVEFLVSFYNNEISEKSEIFDDQFSVERPDGSNFTLKIRSTKLEDSAMYFCASIGVTSGRGLDEQFFGPGTRLTVL.